Listed below are T cell receptor beta chains from one sample, sequenced in a study of T cell responses to AZD1222 COVID-19 vaccine. Using immunoSEQ multiplex PCR, the repertoire was profiled, and TCRdb retains in-frame clones only, with some absent. In the table there are around 150,000 clones, almost 95% of which are singletons. The sequencing here drew on peripheral blood, taken 28 days after the second AZD1222 dose. These receptors originate from an adult who received the AZD1222 COVID-19 vaccine. Both conserved end residues are part of each CDR3. A D gene is named only where the DNA matches it firmly. Clone sizes are given selectively: once, few, many, or a class where the clone is expanded.

cdr3_nt	cdr3_aa	clone_size	d_call	v_call	j_call
TGTGCCAGCAGCGGGGATCGCTGGGCGAGGACCGGGGAGCTGTTTTTT	CASSGDRWARTGELFF	-	-	TRBV5-6	TRBJ2-2
TGTGCCAGCAGCCCCGGGAAGGGCTATGGCTACACCTTC	CASSPGKGYGYTF	-	-	TRBV6-6	TRBJ1-2
TGTGCCAGCAGTTACTCTTCGGGTAATTCACCCCTCCACTTT	CASSYSSGNSPLHF	-	-	TRBV6-6	TRBJ1-6
TGTGCCAGCAGCTTAGCGGCGATCCTTAGCACAGATACGCAGTATTTT	CASSLAAILSTDTQYF	-	-	TRBV11-2	TRBJ2-3
TGTGCCAGCAGCTCCGTGTCAAAACTGTTTTTT	CASSSVSKLFF	-	-	TRBV11-2	TRBJ1-4
TGTGCCAGCAGCTTCCCTGGGACAGGGGCCGGCTACACCTTC	CASSFPGTGAGYTF	-	TRBD1	TRBV5-6	TRBJ1-2
TGTGCCAGCAGTTTATCGGCAGGGGGCGCTGGCTACACCTTC	CASSLSAGGAGYTF	-	TRBD1	TRBV28	TRBJ1-2
TGTGCCAGCAGTTTATACCCACCGGGGGGTAGCAATCAGCCCCAGCATTTT	CASSLYPPGGSNQPQHF	many	-	TRBV27	TRBJ1-5
TGTGCCAGCAGCTCTGACAGGGCCTCTGGAAACACCATATATTTT	CASSSDRASGNTIYF	-	TRBD1	TRBV7-9	TRBJ1-3
TGTGCCAGCACCCAGTCCTCAGGGGGGTCGGCAGGTGAGCAGTTCTTC	CASTQSSGGSAGEQFF	-	-	TRBV13	TRBJ2-1
TGTGCCAGTAGTGCGGCGGTTGGATATGGCTACACCTTC	CASSAAVGYGYTF	-	-	TRBV19	TRBJ1-2
TGTGCCAGCAGCTTAGCCCCAGCCTACGAGCAGTACTTC	CASSLAPAYEQYF	-	-	TRBV7-3	TRBJ2-7
TGTGCCAGCTCACCACCGGCTCACCAGGGGGGGTTGTCAGCTTTCTTT	CASSPPAHQGGLSAFF	-	TRBD1	TRBV18	TRBJ1-1
TGCAGCGTTGAAGCGACAGGGATTCAAGAGACCCAGTACTTC	CSVEATGIQETQYF	-	TRBD1	TRBV29-1	TRBJ2-5
TGTGCCAGCAGTTCCGCGGACAGTTATAGCAATCAGCCCCAGCATTTT	CASSSADSYSNQPQHF	-	-	TRBV28	TRBJ1-5
TGTGCCAGCAGCGTAGGGCAGGGCAGGGGCTATGGCTACACCTTC	CASSVGQGRGYGYTF	-	-	TRBV9	TRBJ1-2
TGTGCCAGTAAATCCAGCGGGAGCTTTTACAATGAGCAGTTCTTC	CASKSSGSFYNEQFF	-	TRBD2	TRBV19	TRBJ2-1
TGCGCCAGCAGCCAATCATGGACTACCTACAATGAGCAGTTCTTC	CASSQSWTTYNEQFF	-	-	TRBV4-3	TRBJ2-1
TGTGCCAGCAGTGAATTGAAAGGGAGGCATGGCTACACCTTC	CASSELKGRHGYTF	-	-	TRBV25-1	TRBJ1-2
TGCAGTGCTAGTCCTTTCCCCGGGACAGATCCTGAGCAGTTCTTC	CSASPFPGTDPEQFF	-	TRBD1	TRBV20-1	TRBJ2-1
TGTGCCAGCAGTCTAAAGGGACAGGGGGAAAGCTATGGCTACACCTTC	CASSLKGQGESYGYTF	-	TRBD1	TRBV27	TRBJ1-2
TGTGCCAGCAGTTTAGTAGGGAATCGCGAGCAGTACTTC	CASSLVGNREQYF	once	-	TRBV12-3/TRBV12-4	TRBJ2-7
TGTGCCAGCAGCTCCCGGACTAGCGGGAGAACGAACACCGGGGAGCTGTTTTTT	CASSSRTSGRTNTGELFF	-	TRBD2	TRBV7-6	TRBJ2-2
TGTGCCAGCAGCAACTCGCGAATCTTTAGCAATCAGCCCCAGCATTTT	CASSNSRIFSNQPQHF	few	-	TRBV28	TRBJ1-5
TGCGCCAGCAGTGTGAATTGGGATGAGCAGTTCTTC	CASSVNWDEQFF	-	-	TRBV10-1	TRBJ2-1
TGTGCCAGCCGGGGTTCACAAGAGACCCAGTACTTC	CASRGSQETQYF	-	-	TRBV2	TRBJ2-5
TGTGCCAGTAGTACTACAGTGAACACTGAAGCTTTCTTT	CASSTTVNTEAFF	-	-	TRBV19	TRBJ1-1
TGTGCCAGCAGCCAGGGGTTCGGTGAGCAGTTCTTC	CASSQGFGEQFF	-	-	TRBV6-5	TRBJ2-1
TGTGCCAGCAGGAATAGTCGGGACAGCAATAATTCACCCCTCCACTTT	CASRNSRDSNNSPLHF	-	TRBD1	TRBV28	TRBJ1-6
TGTGCCAGCACAAAGGAGGCAGCCCAGCCCCAGCATTTT	CASTKEAAQPQHF	-	-	TRBV7-8	TRBJ1-5
TGTGCCAGCAAGGAAGTGGGACAGGGCCACAATCAGCCCCAGCATTTT	CASKEVGQGHNQPQHF	many	TRBD1	TRBV2	TRBJ1-5
TGCGCCAGCTCCCCGGGAGGGCCAACAGATACGCAGTATTTT	CASSPGGPTDTQYF	-	TRBD2	TRBV10-1	TRBJ2-3
TGTGCCACCAGTGATGGGGGGGCTGAACAGGGACACCAAGAGACCCAGTACTTC	CATSDGGAEQGHQETQYF	-	-	TRBV24-1	TRBJ2-5
TGTGCCAGCAGTTCCGGGACCCTCCCAGGGGAGACCCAGTACTTC	CASSSGTLPGETQYF	-	-	TRBV28	TRBJ2-5
TGTGCCAGCAGCTGGGGGACAGGGGCCCCTGAAGCTTTCTTT	CASSWGTGAPEAFF	-	TRBD1	TRBV7-6	TRBJ1-1
TGTGCCAGCAGTTCCAGGGGGACAGGGGGCGGGCAGCCCCAGCATTTT	CASSSRGTGGGQPQHF	once	TRBD1	TRBV6-5	TRBJ1-5
TGTGCCAGCAGTTTTAGGTCCCCCGGGGAGCTGTTTTTT	CASSFRSPGELFF	-	-	TRBV27	TRBJ2-2
TGTGCCAGCAGTTCGACTGTAAATTCACCCCTCCACTTT	CASSSTVNSPLHF	-	-	TRBV6-5	TRBJ1-6
TGTGCCAGCAGCTTAACCTCCGGCAACTATGGCTACACCTTC	CASSLTSGNYGYTF	once	-	TRBV7-8	TRBJ1-2
TGCGCCAGCAGCTTGGCCCCAGGGAATCAGCCCCAGCATTTT	CASSLAPGNQPQHF	few	-	TRBV5-1	TRBJ1-5
TGCGCCAGCAGTCCTCGGGAGAACACTGAAGCTTTCTTT	CASSPRENTEAFF	-	-	TRBV10-1	TRBJ1-1
TGTGCCATACGAAGGACAGGTGACTATGGCTACACCTTC	CAIRRTGDYGYTF	-	TRBD1	TRBV2	TRBJ1-2
TGTGCCAGCAGCGCACAGAGGAACACTGAAGCTTTCTTT	CASSAQRNTEAFF	-	-	TRBV9	TRBJ1-1
TGTGCCAGCAGCTCCGGACTAGTCTACGAGCAGTACTTC	CASSSGLVYEQYF	-	TRBD2	TRBV7-9	TRBJ2-7
TGTGCCAGCTCACCCAATGGAGGGGTTGGTGACGAGCAGTACTTC	CASSPNGGVGDEQYF	-	-	TRBV18	TRBJ2-7
TGTGCCAGCAGCGTATTGGCCGGGGAGCTGTTTTTT	CASSVLAGELFF	-	-	TRBV9	TRBJ2-2
TGTGCCAGTAGTATTGGGGTCGAGCAGTACTTC	CASSIGVEQYF	-	-	TRBV19	TRBJ2-7
TGTGCCAGCAGCCCGGGGGGCGTCCGTCTATCTGGCTACACCTTC	CASSPGGVRLSGYTF	-	-	TRBV7-2	TRBJ1-2
TGTGCCAGCAGTGACAGGGGTGGTGTCGTCTACGAGCAGTACTTC	CASSDRGGVVYEQYF	-	TRBD1	TRBV28	TRBJ2-7
TGTGCCAGCAGCTCCCGGGGACAACTACCAGGCAATGAGCAGTTCTTC	CASSSRGQLPGNEQFF	once	-	TRBV7-3	TRBJ2-1
TGTGCCAGCAGCTTCTTGAGCCCGGGCTATGGCTACACCTTC	CASSFLSPGYGYTF	once	-	TRBV3-1/TRBV3-2	TRBJ1-2
TGTGCCATCAGTGAGCTAGAAGAGGAACCCCAGCATTTT	CAISELEEEPQHF	-	-	TRBV10-3	TRBJ1-5
TGCGCCAGCAGCTTGGGAGCCACCTATGGCTACACCTTC	CASSLGATYGYTF	-	-	TRBV5-1	TRBJ1-2
TGTGCCAGCAGCTCTAATCAATACAGCACAGATACGCAGTATTTT	CASSSNQYSTDTQYF	once	-	TRBV7-8	TRBJ2-3
TGTGCCAGCAGCCGACAGGACCGCTATGGCTACACCTTC	CASSRQDRYGYTF	-	-	TRBV2	TRBJ1-2
TGTGCCAGCTCACCATTTAGAGATAATGAGCAGTTCTTC	CASSPFRDNEQFF	-	-	TRBV18	TRBJ2-1
TGTGCCAGCAGTTACGCAGGGGACACCGGGGAGCTGTTTTTT	CASSYAGDTGELFF	-	-	TRBV6-5	TRBJ2-2
TGTGCCAGCATTCCGACAGGGACAGGAGTCACCATATATTTT	CASIPTGTGVTIYF	-	TRBD1	TRBV6-5	TRBJ1-3
TGTGCCAGCAGCTCCGTCAATTCACCCCTCCACTTT	CASSSVNSPLHF	-	-	TRBV13	TRBJ1-6
TGTGCCAGCAGTAACGAGGGGCGGGAGGGCCGAGAGCAGTTCTTC	CASSNEGREGREQFF	-	TRBD2	TRBV6-5	TRBJ2-1